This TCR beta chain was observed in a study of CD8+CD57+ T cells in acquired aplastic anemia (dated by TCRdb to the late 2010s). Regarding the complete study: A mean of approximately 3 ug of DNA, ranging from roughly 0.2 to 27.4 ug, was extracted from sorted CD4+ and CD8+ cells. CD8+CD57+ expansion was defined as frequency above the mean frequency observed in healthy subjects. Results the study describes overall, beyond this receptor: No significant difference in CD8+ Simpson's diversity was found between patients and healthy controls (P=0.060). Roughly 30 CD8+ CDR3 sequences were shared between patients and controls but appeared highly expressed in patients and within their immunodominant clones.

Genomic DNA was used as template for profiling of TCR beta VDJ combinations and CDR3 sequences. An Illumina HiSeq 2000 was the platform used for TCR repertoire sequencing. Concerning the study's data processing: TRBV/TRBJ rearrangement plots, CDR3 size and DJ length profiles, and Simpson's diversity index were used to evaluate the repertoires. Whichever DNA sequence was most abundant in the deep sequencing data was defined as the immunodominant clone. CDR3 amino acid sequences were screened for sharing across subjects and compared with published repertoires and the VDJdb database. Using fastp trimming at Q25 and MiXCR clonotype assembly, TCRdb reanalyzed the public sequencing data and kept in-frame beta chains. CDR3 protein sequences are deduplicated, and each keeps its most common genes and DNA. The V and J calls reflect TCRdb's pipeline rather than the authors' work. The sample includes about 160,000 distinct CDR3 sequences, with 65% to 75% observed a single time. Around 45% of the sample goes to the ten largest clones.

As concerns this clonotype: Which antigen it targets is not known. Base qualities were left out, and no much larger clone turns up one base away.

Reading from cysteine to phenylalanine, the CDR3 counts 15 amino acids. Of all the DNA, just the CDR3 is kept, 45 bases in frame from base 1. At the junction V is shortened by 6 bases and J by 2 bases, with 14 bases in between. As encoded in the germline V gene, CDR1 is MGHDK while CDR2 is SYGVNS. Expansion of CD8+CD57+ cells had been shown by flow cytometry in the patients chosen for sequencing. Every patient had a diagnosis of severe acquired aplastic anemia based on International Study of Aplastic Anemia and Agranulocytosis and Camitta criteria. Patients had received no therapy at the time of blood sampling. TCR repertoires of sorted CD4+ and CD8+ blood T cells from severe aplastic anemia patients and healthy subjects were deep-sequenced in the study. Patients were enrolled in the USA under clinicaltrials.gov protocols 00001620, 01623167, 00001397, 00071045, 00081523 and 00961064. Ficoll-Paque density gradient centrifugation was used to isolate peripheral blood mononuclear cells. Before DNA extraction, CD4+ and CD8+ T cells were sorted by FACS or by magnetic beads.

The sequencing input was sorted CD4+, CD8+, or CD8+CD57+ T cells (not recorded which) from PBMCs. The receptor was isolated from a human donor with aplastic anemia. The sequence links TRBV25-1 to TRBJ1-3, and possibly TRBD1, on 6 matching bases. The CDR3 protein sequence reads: CASSSAPGAGNTIYF. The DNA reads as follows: TGTGCCAGCAGCTCGGCCCCAGGGGCTGGAAACACCATATATTTT.